This T cell receptor (beta chain) stems from a study of CD8 T cells in Susac syndrome. From germline, CDR1 is SQVTM and CDR2 ANQGSEA. Trimming cost V 4 bases and J 4 bases; bases outside gene matches: 9. The CDR3 spans 14 residues. Reverse transcription of about 0.5 to 1 ug RNA used random hexamers. MiXCR, applied by TCRdb to the immunoSEQ multiplex PCR reads, yields one record per CDR3 protein. The table records some 160,000 distinct CDR3 sequences, roughly 95% of them present only once. The sample taken for sequencing was CD8+ T cells from PBMCs. This chain joins TRBV29-1 and TRBJ1-2; 7 bases are a match to TRBD1. The clonotype comes from a human donor with multiple sclerosis. The DNA of the CDR3 is TGCAGCGTTGCCCCGGGACAGCGTCTCTATGGCTACACCTTC. Translated, it gives CSVAPGQRLYGYTF.